The 21 T cell receptor beta chains in this list originate from one sample, sequenced in a study of Ad26.COV2.S vaccination and SARS-CoV-2 variants. Treatment in this sample: some 20 received Ad26.COV2.S at low or high dose, single or two shots; about five received placebo; per-sample allocation not given. Following the first vaccine or placebo injection, samples were taken on day 63. The assay was immunoSEQ multiplex PCR, and TCRdb's table has in-frame clones only and misses some. Counted here are approximately 300,000 clones, just over 85% occurring once; the ten biggest clones make up under 2%. Specimen: peripheral blood, collected in a trial of Ad26.COV2.S vaccine versus placebo. The source is a person aged 18-65 years who received the Ad26.COV2.S COVID-19 vaccine or a placebo.

The sample holds a few counts of this clone. The rearrangement uses TRBV5-1 and TRBJ2-7; D call uncertain. The CDR3 contains 15 residues. The V and J ends lost 0 bases and 0 bases respectively, with 10 bases between them. Germline CDR1 SGHRS, CDR2 YFSETQ. The CDR3 DNA follows: TGCGCCAGCAGCTTGGCCGGAGAGGCCTCCTACGAGCAGTACTTC. Translation gives CASSLAGEASYEQYF.

The J gene is TRBJ1-6, the V gene TRBV7-9; 9 bases agree with TRBD1. V lost 0 bases to trimming and J lost 9 bases; unmatched junction nucleotides: 3. The CDR3 totals 15 residues. From germline, CDR1 is SEHNR and CDR2 FQNEAQ (reference sequence). CDR3 loop: CASSLAGTGSSPLHF. The CDR3 bases are TGTGCCAGCAGCTTAGCCGGGACAGGGAGTTCACCCCTCCACTTT. Full variable domain (outside the CDR3, taken from reference TRBV7-9 and TRBJ1-6): DTGVSQNPRHKITKRGQNVTFRCDPISEHNRLYWYRQTLGQGPEFLTYFQNEAQLEKSRLLSDRFSAERPKGSFSTLEIQRTEQGDSAMYLCASSLAGTGSSPLHFGNGTRLTVT.

J is TRBJ1-1 and V is TRBV5-4; no firm D call. The germline V gene has CDR1 SGHNT and CDR2 YYREEE (reference sequence). V lost 1 base and J lost 6, with 16 bases in between. The length of the CDR3 is 15 residues. The CDR3 DNA sequence: TGTGCCAGCAGCTTGTCCGGCAGTAGAAGCGCTGAAGCTTTCTTT. It specifies CASSLSGSRSAEAFF.

The chain links TRBV30 to TRBJ1-1; TRBD1 agrees at 8 bases. Unmatched junction bases numbered 5, after V lost 5 bases and J lost 0 bases. The CDR3 has 14 residues. Per germline, CDR1 GTSNPN and CDR2 SVGIG (reference sequence). CDR3 sequence: CAWLPGQVNTEAFF. DNA of the CDR3: TGTGCCTGGTTACCGGGACAGGTGAACACTGAAGCTTTCTTT.

This clone was found a few times. The chain employs TRBV4-1 and TRBJ2-3, with TRBD2 as a possible D gene (6 bases). Germline V gene data show CDR1 as MGHRA and CDR2 as YSYEKL. The CDR3 spans 16 residues. V gave up 2 bases and J gave up 0 bases, with 12 bases separating them. CDR3 loop: CASSQFTGGSTDTQYF. The DNA for the CDR3 is TGCGCCAGCAGCCAATTTACCGGGGGAAGCACAGATACGCAGTATTTT.

This clone was observed at least ten times. The rearrangement joins TRBV7-9 to TRBJ1-2; D not resolved. The CDR3 extends over 17 amino acids. Germline loops: CDR1 SEHNR, CDR2 FQNEAQ (reference sequence). Trimming pared 5 bases from V and 1 base from J, leaving 20 bases between. In nucleotides, the CDR3 is TGTGCCAGCAGCAAAGACGTCCTCTCGTTACTTAACTATGGCTACACCTTC. Its translation is CASSKDVLSLLNYGYTF.

The genes are TRBV7-8 and TRBJ2-1; 7 nucleotides align to TRBD1. The CDR3 covers 12 residues. Trimming removed 5 bases from V and 9 bases from J; junction bases left unmatched: 4. Germline V lookup: CDR1 SGHVS, CDR2 FQNEAQ. The CDR3 DNA sequence: TGTGCCAGCAGCACCCGACAGGGTGAGCAGTTCTTC. Protein sequence: CASSTRQGEQFF.

The rearrangement uses TRBV9 and TRBJ2-3; possible D gene TRBD2, 6 bases. The ends were cut back, 2 bases at V and 1 base at J, with 11 bases in the middle. This CDR3 is 15 amino acids long. CDR1 and CDR2 from the germline V gene are SGDLS and YYNGEE. CDR3 in amino acids: CASSVGWGGTDTQYF. CDR3 nucleotide sequence: TGTGCCAGCAGCGTCGGCTGGGGGGGCACAGATACGCAGTATTTT.

A single count supports this clone. The rearrangement joins TRBV19 to TRBJ2-3; 8 bases are a match to TRBD1. The CDR3 extends over 14 amino acids. Germline CDR1 LNHDA, CDR2 SQIVND (reference sequence). V shed 6 bases, J shed 1 base, and the junction held 3 bases outside the gene matches. The CDR3 DNA reads TGTGCCAGTAGGGACAGGGACGGCACAGATACGCAGTATTTT. This encodes CASRDRDGTDTQYF. The full variable domain, rest sourced from reference TRBV19 and TRBJ2-3, is DGGITQSPKYLFRKEGQNVTLSCEQNLNHDAMYWYRQDPGQGLRLIYYSQIVNDFQKGDIAEGYSVSREKKESFPLTVTSAQKNPTAFYLCASRDRDGTDTQYFGPGTRLTVL.

The genes are TRBV30 and TRBJ2-7, with TRBD1 identical over 10 bases. The V segment lost 2 bases and the J segment 2 bases; nucleotides outside the gene matches: 3. CDR3 size: 14 residues. The germline V gene has CDR1 GTSNPN and CDR2 SVGIG (reference sequence). The CDR3 reads CAWSYGTGAYEQYF. DNA of the CDR3: TGTGCCTGGAGTTACGGGACAGGGGCCTACGAGCAGTACTTC.

V and J are TRBV3-1 (or the pseudogene TRBV3-2) and TRBJ1-2; D is unclear. Trimming removed 8 bases from V and 1 base from J, with 11 bases in between. The germline gives CDR1 LGHDT, CDR2 YNNKEL (reference sequence). The CDR3 totals 13 residues. DNA for the CDR3: TGTGCCAGCTCGAGGAGCGTTAACTATGGCTACACCTTC. It specifies CASSRSVNYGYTF.

The rearrangement joins TRBV5-4 to TRBJ2-3, with TRBD2 matching over 9 bases. This CDR3 comprises 17 residues. V was clipped by 3 bases and J by 4 bases; unmatched bases: 12. Germline assignment: CDR1 SGHNT and CDR2 YYREEE (reference sequence). CDR3 bases: TGTGCCAGCAGCTCTGGGGGCCGCGGGGGGGCTTCAGATACGCAGTATTTT. Residues: CASSSGGRGGASDTQYF.

This clone was picked up a small number of times. This chain joins TRBV19 and TRBJ1-5; 9 nucleotides align to TRBD1. The CDR3 length is 13 residues. Germline loops: CDR1 LNHDA, CDR2 SQIVND (reference sequence). The V segment lost 4 bases and the J segment 8 bases; nucleotides outside the gene matches: 3. CDR3 amino acids: CASSKGQGKPQHF. CDR3 coding DNA: TGTGCCAGTAGTAAAGGACAGGGGAAGCCCCAGCATTTT.

This clone was counted a single time. This chain joins TRBV13 and TRBJ2-3, with 13 bases matching TRBD2. The CDR3 extends over 19 amino acids. Per germline, CDR1 PRHDT and CDR2 FYEKMQ (reference sequence). Losses at the gene ends were 5 bases for V and 0 bases for J; bases not matched to a gene: 11. The CDR3, as DNA: TGTGCCAGCAGCGCGGCCGGGACTAGCGGGGAGTCTAGCACAGATACGCAGTATTTT. It yields the protein CASSAAGTSGESSTDTQYF. The variable domain in full, completed from reference TRBV13 and TRBJ2-3, reads AAGVIQSPRHLIKEKRETATLKCYPIPRHDTVYWYQQGPGQDPQFLISFYEKMQSDKGSIPDRFSAQQFSDYHSELNMSSLELGDSALYFCASSAAGTSGESSTDTQYFGPGTRLTVL.

This chain connects TRBV18 to TRBJ1-5; perhaps TRBD1 as D (6 bases). V lost 4 bases and J 0 bases, leaving 10 bases between the germline ends. Looked up from germline, CDR1 is KGHSH and CDR2 is LQKENI. The CDR3 extends over 15 amino acids. This CDR3 is CASSLGQISNQPQHF. The CDR3 region has the DNA TGTGCCAGCTCACTAGGACAGATTAGCAATCAGCCCCAGCATTTT.

V gene TRBV6-6 combines with J gene TRBJ1-4; no definite D call. CDR1 is MNHNY, CDR2 SVGAGI, per germline (reference sequence). The CDR3 is 13 amino acids. V was cut by 5 bases and J by 6 bases, with 10 bases left in between. The CDR3 protein is CASSRREDEKLFF. CDR3 bases: TGTGCCAGCAGTAGGAGGGAGGATGAAAAACTGTTTTTT.

The V gene is TRBV3-1 (or the pseudogene TRBV3-2), the J gene TRBJ2-4, with a tentative D call TRBD2 (6 bases). Trimming removed 0 bases at V and 0 bases at J, with 12 bases between. Germline V gene data show CDR1 as LGHDT and CDR2 as YNNKEL (reference sequence). The CDR3 has 17 amino acids. The CDR3 loop reads CASSQESDGGAKNIQYF. CDR3 DNA: TGTGCCAGCAGCCAAGAATCAGACGGGGGAGCCAAAAACATTCAGTACTTC.

J is TRBJ2-1 and V is TRBV9; weak D call: TRBD2 (6 bases). Trimming stripped 3 bases from V and 9 bases from J, with 16 bases between. The CDR3 consists of 14 residues. Germline assignment: CDR1 SGDLS and CDR2 YYNGEE. The CDR3 bases are TGTGCCAGCAGCGCGAGACTAGGCATCGGTGAGCAGTTCTTC. Its protein is CASSARLGIGEQFF.

The chain uses TRBV12-3 or TRBV12-4 and TRBJ2-7; perhaps TRBD2 as D (6 bases). V gave up 7 bases and J gave up 1 base, with 11 bases separating them. CDR3 size: 13 residues. CDR3 bases: TGTGCCAGCACCTCGGACTATTCCTACGAGCAGTACTTC. The encoded protein is CASTSDYSYEQYF.

V and J are TRBV6-1 and TRBJ1-5, with no clear D. Trimming took 2 bases from V and 4 from J, leaving 6 bases between them. Germline V gene lookup returns CDR1 MNHNS and CDR2 SASEGT. CDR3 length equals 13 residues. The CDR3 region has the DNA TGTGCCAGCAGTGAACCGGAGAATCAGCCCCAGCATTTT. Its translation is CASSEPENQPQHF.

The chain combines TRBV19 with TRBJ1-2; possibly TRBD1 for D (5 bases). Between the trimmed V and J ends, which lost 3 bases and 8 bases, there was a span of 13 bases. Germline CDR1 reads LNHDA; CDR2 reads SQIVND (reference sequence). This CDR3 has 13 amino acids. DNA for the CDR3: TGTGCCAGTAGTATCTCGGAGGGGATGGGCTACACCTTC. Translated, it gives CASSISEGMGYTF.